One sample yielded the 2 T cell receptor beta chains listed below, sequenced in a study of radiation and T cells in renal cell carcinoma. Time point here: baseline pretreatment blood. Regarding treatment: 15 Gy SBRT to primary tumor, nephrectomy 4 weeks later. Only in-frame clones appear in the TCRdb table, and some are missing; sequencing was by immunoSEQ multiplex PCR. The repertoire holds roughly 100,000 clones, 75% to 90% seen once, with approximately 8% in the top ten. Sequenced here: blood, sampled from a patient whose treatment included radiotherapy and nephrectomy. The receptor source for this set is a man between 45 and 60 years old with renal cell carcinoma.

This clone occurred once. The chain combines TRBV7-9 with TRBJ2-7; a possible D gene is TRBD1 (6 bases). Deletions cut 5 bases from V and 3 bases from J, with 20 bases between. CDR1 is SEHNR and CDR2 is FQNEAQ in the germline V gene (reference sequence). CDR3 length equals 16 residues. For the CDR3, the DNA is TGTGCCAGCAGCCAATTCACAGGGCCCGAAGGCTACGAGCAGTACTTC. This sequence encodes CASSQFTGPEGYEQYF.

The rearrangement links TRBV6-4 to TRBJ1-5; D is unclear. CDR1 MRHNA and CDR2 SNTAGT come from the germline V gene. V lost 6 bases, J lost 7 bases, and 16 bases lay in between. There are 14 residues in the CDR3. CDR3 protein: CASRRSWGWQPQHF. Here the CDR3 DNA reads TGTGCCAGCAGGAGGAGTTGGGGTTGGCAGCCCCAGCATTTT.